The rows below give T cell receptor beta chains drawn from one sample of a study of blood T cell repertoires in COVID-19. The table came from immunoSEQ multiplex PCR; TCRdb's copy has only in-frame clones and leaves some out. This sample has about 240,000 clones, with 82% found just once. Sequences were obtained from peripheral blood. These receptors all come from a woman aged 55 to 70 with active or convalescent COVID-19. CDR3s include the opening cysteine and the closing phenylalanine or tryptophan. Fields, in order: J gene, clone size, V gene, CDR3 protein. Expanded clones get a size class; other rows say once, few or many, or leave the size out.

J: TRBJ1-1; size: once; V: TRBV3-1/TRBV3-2; CDR3: CASSQGQGSEAFF
J: TRBJ2-1; size: -; V: TRBV5-4; CDR3: CASSPPGGASYNEQFF
J: TRBJ1-1; size: -; V: TRBV6-5; CDR3: CASSYSREALTEAFF
J: TRBJ2-1; size: -; V: TRBV21-1; CDR3: CASSKVWQGSITEQFF
J: TRBJ2-2; size: -; V: TRBV19; CDR3: CASKPGNTGELFF
J: TRBJ1-5; size: -; V: TRBV7-9; CDR3: CASSLFEESQPQHF
J: TRBJ2-5; size: -; V: TRBV6-6; CDR3: CASSYGGSTETQYF
J: TRBJ2-5; size: -; V: TRBV7-2; CDR3: CASSSLDRRETQYF
J: TRBJ1-4; size: -; V: TRBV5-5; CDR3: CASSLTGQSNEKLFF
J: TRBJ1-1; size: -; V: TRBV19; CDR3: CASSIPGQARNTEAFF
J: TRBJ1-5; size: -; V: TRBV19; CDR3: CASSLRTSGQPQHF